This TCR beta chain comes out of a study of siplizumab effects on memory and regulatory T cells. Data came from immunoSEQ multiplex PCR; TCRdb stores just in-frame clones and leaves some out. Found here are around 94,000 clones, 80% to 95% of them singletons; the top ten hold about 1.1%. The CDR3 is 15 residues long. Germline values: CDR1 SGHTA, CDR2 FQGTGA. Trimming stripped 1 base from V and 0 bases from J, with 10 bases between. This TCR was sampled from a human donor in good health. The rearrangement links TRBV7-3 to TRBJ2-7; D gene uncertain. The sample consisted of CD4+ T cells sorted from blood. The CDR3 DNA reads TGTGCCAGCAGCTTAAGCGGCGAATACTCCTACGAGCAGTACTTC. This codes for CASSLSGEYSYEQYF.